This T cell receptor beta chain was found in a study of T cells expressing NK-cell markers. With the 5' RACE reads reprocessed, TCRdb shows one record per CDR3 protein and no DNA. The ten most abundant clones cover approximately 11% of a sample with about 390,000 distinct CDR3 sequences. The CDR3 runs 14 residues. Germline-derived CDR1 and CDR2 are SGHRS and YFSETQ. Sequencing was carried out using blood T cells: a sorted CD56 or NKG2C T cell subset, CD4+ or CD8+ T cells, or bulk PBMC T cells (not recorded which). The sequence was collected from a woman aged 45-65 years in good health. This chain joins TRBV5-1 and TRBJ1-1. The CDR3 region is CASSVTDAGTEAFF.